The 4 T cell receptor beta chains below were found in one sample sequenced in a study of T cell responses to AZD1222 COVID-19 vaccine. The assay was immunoSEQ multiplex PCR, and TCRdb's table has in-frame clones only and misses some. This table holds fewer than 120,000 clones, about 85% found once. Material: peripheral blood, obtained on day 0 of AZD1222 vaccination. The receptors stem from an adult in good health.

This sequence joins TRBV7-9 and TRBJ1-4, with TRBD1 as a possible D gene (6 bases). Germline values: CDR1 SEHNR, CDR2 FQNEAQ (reference sequence). The CDR3 consists of 13 residues. The germline V and J ends were trimmed by 2 bases and 6 bases, with 7 bases remaining between them. The CDR3: CASSLSGDEKLFF. The CDR3 DNA sequence: TGTGCCAGCAGCTTATCAGGGGATGAAAAACTGTTTTTT.

This chain links TRBV6-5 with TRBJ2-7; no reliable D call. The CDR3 spans 11 residues. Trimming shortened V by 6 bases and J by 4 bases, and 7 bases separated the two germline ends. Germline V gene data show CDR1 as MNHEY and CDR2 as SVGAGI. The CDR3: CASRDTYEQYF. The CDR3 DNA is TGTGCCAGCAGAGACACGTACGAGCAGTACTTC.

CDR3 protein: CASSYVGTWAFF. The CDR3 DNA reads TGTGCCAGCAGTTACGTTGGGACTTGGGCTTTCTTT. The chain uses TRBV6-2 or TRBV6-3 and TRBJ1-1; weak D call: TRBD1 (5 bases). There are 12 residues in the CDR3. Germline V lookup: CDR1 MNHEY, CDR2 SVGEGT. The ends were cut back, 2 bases at V and 11 bases at J, with 12 bases in the middle.

The chain uses TRBV12-3 or TRBV12-4 and TRBJ2-1; D is ambiguous. This CDR3 is 11 amino acids long. V was cut by 3 bases and J by 8 bases, with 5 bases left in between. The CDR3 DNA follows: TGTGCCAGCAGTTTGGCGGATGAGCAGTTCTTC. This sequence encodes CASSLADEQFF.